The T cell receptor (beta chain) under discussion was sequenced for a study of early T cells in non-severe SARS-CoV-2 infection (dated by TCRdb to about 2021). General notes on the study: Because TCR sequencing relied on bulk RNA taken from unsorted whole blood, pairing of alpha and beta chains was not possible.

The protocol used for the library was 5' RACE. Reads for this sample came from a NextSeq 500. Unique molecular identifiers were attached to individual cDNA molecules in the TCR library protocol so that sequencing error and PCR bias could be corrected. Both TCR alpha and beta chains were sequenced, and tight co-correlation was observed between alpha and beta sequence abundances in each sample. The published analysis was carried out like this. V gene, J gene and CDR3 annotation of TCR sequences was performed with Decombinator V4. TCRs were defined as expanded if a significant change between any two time points was detected under a Poisson model with p below 0.0001. TCR abundances were normalised to the total number of TCRs sequenced per sample and were expressed as counts per million. MAIT TCRs were defined by TRAV1-2 paired with TRAJ12, TRAJ20 or TRAJ33, and iNKT TCRs by TRAV10 paired with TRAJ18. VDJdb, accessed on 1 November 2021, was searched for TCRs annotated for CMV, EBV and SARS-CoV-2, and TCRs annotated for more than one antigen were excluded. TCRdb trimmed public reads at Q25 via fastp, called clones via MiXCR and kept in-frame beta chains. Rows are combined by CDR3 protein, so each entry shows the most common genes and DNA. These V and J calls rely on TCRdb rather than the paper's analysis. Counted in this sample were about 66,000 distinct CDR3 sequences; roughly 18% of them appeared once. The biggest ten clones account for almost 9% of the sample.

Broad study findings and their caveats: VDJdb matching was skewed toward anti-spike CD8 responses and likely underestimated virus-specific expansions by missing private and CD4 specificities.

The study was a case-control design nested within a healthcare worker cohort in London, UK, with weekly nasopharyngeal swab PCR tests and blood sampling. Between 23 and 31 March 2020, the week of the UK lockdown, healthcare workers were enrolled and then followed up weekly for as long as 16 weeks. As concerns this clonotype: Its antigen is unknown. No base-level quality is on record; no much larger clone is a single base apart.

According to the germline V gene (reference sequence), CDR1 reads LNHDA and CDR2 reads SQIVND. The CDR3 starts with the cysteine, ends with the phenylalanine, and has 11 residues. CDR3 DNA only is kept here, 33 bases in frame from base 1. The V end loses 5 bases and the J end loses 6 bases, and a stretch of 8 bases separates them. Recombination linked TRBV19 to TRBJ2-7, with the D gene call left open. The TCR sequence derives from an adult who was a healthcare worker with PCR-confirmed SARS-CoV-2 infection or an uninfected control (not recorded which). The specimen was whole blood, collected at baseline. The DNA sequence is as follows: TGTGCCAGTAGTCTTTCCGGCGAGCAGTACTTC. Its protein product is CASSLSGEQYF. Reference TRBV19 and TRBJ2-7 genes cover what lies past the CDR3, so the full variable domain is DGGITQSPKYLFRKEGQNVTLSCEQNLNHDAMYWYRQDPGQGLRLIYYSQIVNDFQKGDIAEGYSVSREKKESFPLTVTSAQKNPTAFYLCASSLSGEQYFGPGTRLTVT.